The 8 T cell receptor beta chains below were found in one sample sequenced in a study of identical twins. TCRdb fed the 5' RACE reads into MiXCR, producing one record per CDR3 protein. The table includes 260,000 or so distinct CDR3 sequences, 7.5% detected once. The sample also formed part of further work on yellow fever vaccine responses in identical twins.

The sample comprised CD8+ T cells sorted from blood. These TCRs come from a woman aged 18-35 years in good health.

In this sample, this clonotype turned up many times. The V and J genes are TRBV12-3 or TRBV12-4 and TRBJ2-1; 10 nucleotides line up with TRBD2. This CDR3 has 15 amino acids. The V segment lost 3 bases and the J segment 4 bases; nucleotides outside the gene matches: 3. The CDR3: CASSFGLAVYNEQFF. CDR3 coding DNA: TGTGCCAGCAGTTTCGGACTAGCGGTTTACAATGAGCAGTTCTTC.

In this sample, this clonotype turned up a few times. The rearrangement joins TRBV9 to TRBJ1-2; D perhaps matches TRBD1 (6 bases). Trimming removed 3 bases at V and 8 bases at J, with 20 bases between. Germline loops: CDR1 SGDLS, CDR2 YYNGEE. The CDR3 has 15 residues. The CDR3 sequence: CASSAPGAPKGGYTF. The CDR3 region has the DNA TGTGCCAGCAGCGCCCCAGGGGCCCCAAAAGGCGGCTACACCTTC.

This clonotype has at least ten counts. This chain uses TRBV20-1 with TRBJ2-1, with 13 bases aligning to TRBD2. The V and J ends lost 5 bases and 0 bases, in that order; junction bases with no gene match: 7. Germline CDR1 reads DFQATT; CDR2 reads SNEGSKA (reference sequence). This CDR3 has 17 amino acids. CDR3 nucleotide sequence: TGCAGTGCTGCACTAGCGGGAGGGTCCCGCTCCTACAATGAGCAGTTCTTC. This encodes CSAALAGGSRSYNEQFF.

This clonotype was picked up many times. The chain carries TRBV7-9 and TRBJ1-5, with D possibly being TRBD1 (5 bases). The germline V gene has CDR1 SEHNR and CDR2 FQNEAQ (reference sequence). The CDR3 spans 16 residues. Trimming took off 0 bases at V and 1 base at J, with 10 bases between the two ends. Here the CDR3 reads CASSLAQGGSNQPQHF. CDR3 DNA sequence: TGTGCCAGCAGCTTAGCGCAGGGCGGCAGCAATCAGCCCCAGCATTTT.

This clonotype has only a few counts. The genes are TRBV28 and TRBJ1-4; the D is unclear. Germline V gives CDR1 MDHEN, CDR2 SYDVKM. Trimming left V 1 base short and J 8 bases short, with 14 bases between. This CDR3 contains 15 residues. As DNA, the CDR3 is TGTGCCAGCAGTTTATTGGCAGGTCGGGGAGAAAAACTGTTTTTT. Its protein is CASSLLAGRGEKLFF.

The V gene is TRBV20-1, the J gene TRBJ2-3, with D perhaps TRBD1 or TRBD2 (5 bases each). CDR1 DFQATT and CDR2 SNEGSKA come from the germline V gene (reference sequence). This CDR3 has 15 residues. CDR3 sequence reads: CWAHAPDWGTDTQYF. DNA of the CDR3: TGCTGGGCCCACGCCCCGGACTGGGGGACAGATACGCAGTATTTT.

The chain employs TRBV5-1 and TRBJ2-2; TRBD1 is a possible D gene (6 bases). The CDR3 is made up of 17 amino acids. V lost 3 bases to trimming and J lost 4 bases, with 19 bases between them. CDR1 and CDR2 from the germline V gene are SGHRS and YFSETQ. The CDR3 spells CASSSGQIGVTTGELFF. The CDR3 DNA reads TGCGCCAGCAGCTCCGGACAGATTGGTGTTACCACCGGGGAGCTGTTTTTT.

The V call is TRBV6-5, the J call TRBJ2-3; 9 bases agree with TRBD2. With V trimmed by 2 bases and J by 13 bases, 10 bases remained unmatched. Per the germline V gene, CDR1 is MNHEY and CDR2 is SVGAGI. The CDR3 extends over 14 amino acids. This CDR3 is CASSYGTSPQGEYF. DNA of the CDR3: TGTGCCAGCAGTTACGGGACTAGCCCCCAGGGAGAGTATTTT.